Presented here are 30 T cell receptor beta chains from one specimen sequenced in a study of blood T cell repertoires in COVID-19. Profiling relied on immunoSEQ multiplex PCR, and the TCRdb table lists in-frame clones only, not all of them. This sample has roughly 59,000 clones; less than 85% occur once, and the top ten carry roughly 10%. Sequenced: peripheral blood. Receptor source: a human donor in a cohort sampled during active COVID-19.

The chain joins TRBV5-5 to TRBJ1-4; D gene uncertain. The V gene lost 2 bases and the J gene lost 10 bases, with 12 bases spanning the gap. The CDR3 spans 13 residues. Per germline, CDR1 SGHKS and CDR2 YYEKEE (reference sequence). The CDR3 coding sequence is TGTGCCAGCAGCTTCGCGGGGAGTTTAAAACTGTTTTTT. Translating it yields CASSFAGSLKLFF.

The J gene is TRBJ2-7, the V gene TRBV24-1; 7 positions agree with TRBD2. This CDR3 spans 15 amino acids. V trimming: 1 base; J trimming: 3 bases; junction bases outside the gene matches: 5. The germline CDR1 and CDR2 sequences are KGHDR and SFDVKD. CDR3 protein: CATSDFRGGSYEQYF. The CDR3, as DNA: TGTGCCACCAGTGATTTTAGGGGCGGGAGCTACGAGCAGTACTTC.

This chain connects TRBV7-9 to TRBJ2-4; 7 nucleotides match TRBD1. The trim removed 1 base at V and 4 bases at J, leaving 1 base unmatched. The CDR3 is made up of 14 amino acids. CDR1 is SEHNR and CDR2 is FQNEAQ in the germline V gene (reference sequence). CDR3 DNA sequence: TGTGCCAGCAGCTTAGTGGGACAGAAAAACATTCAGTACTTC. Its translation is CASSLVGQKNIQYF.

The chain is built from TRBV18 and TRBJ2-7, with 7 nucleotides matching TRBD1. Germline-derived CDR1 and CDR2 are KGHSH and LQKENI. The length of the CDR3 is 13 residues. The V segment lost 3 bases and the J segment 3 bases; nucleotides outside the gene matches: 2. As DNA, the CDR3 is TGTGCCAGCTCACCCCGGGACAGCTACGAGCAGTACTTC. As protein: CASSPRDSYEQYF.

This sequence joins TRBV7-3 and TRBJ2-1; 9 bases line up with TRBD1. Germline CDR1 is SGHTA and CDR2 is FQGTGA. V trimming: 5 bases; J trimming: 2 bases; junction bases outside the gene matches: 4. CDR3 length: 15 amino acids. CDR3 sequence: CASSPGTGPYNEQFF. As DNA, the CDR3 is TGTGCCAGCAGCCCCGGGACAGGGCCCTACAATGAGCAGTTCTTC.

This chain connects TRBV6-5 to TRBJ2-5; D is perhaps TRBD2 (6 bases). Trimming shortened V by 5 bases and J by 1 base, and 8 bases separated the two germline ends. This CDR3 has 13 residues. CDR1 is MNHEY and CDR2 is SVGAGI in the germline V gene. The CDR3 nucleotides read TGTGCCAGCAGTACTAGCCCCCAAGAGACCCAGTACTTC. Translated: CASSTSPQETQYF.

The chain couples TRBV11-2 to TRBJ1-2, with D maybe TRBD1 (6 bases). The germline CDR1 and CDR2 sequences are SGHAT and FQNNGV. Trimming removed 6 bases at V and 2 bases at J, with 10 bases between. The length of the CDR3 is 13 residues. The CDR3 is CASSLDRNYGYTF. The CDR3 DNA sequence: TGTGCCAGCAGTTTGGACAGAAACTATGGCTACACCTTC.

Written as DNA, the CDR3 is TGTGCCAGCAGTGACCCCGCCGGGACAGGGGGTACAGATACGCAGTATTTT. It translates to CASSDPAGTGGTDTQYF. The chain links TRBV25-1 to TRBJ2-3; 11 bases agree with TRBD1. This CDR3 is 17 amino acids long. CDR1 and CDR2 from the germline V gene are MGHDK and SYGVNS. Trimming at V came to 3 bases and at J to 3 bases, leaving 8 bases not matched to a gene.

V is TRBV7-2 and J is TRBJ2-3; maybe TRBD1 (5 bases). The CDR3 runs to 19 residues. Deletions cut 8 bases from V and 3 bases from J, with 30 bases between. In germline, CDR1 is SGHTA, CDR2 FQGNSA. For the CDR3, the DNA is TGTGCCAGCGGGAAATACTTCCCAAAATTAGGGCAGGGAACAGATACGCAGTATTTT. The encoded protein is CASGKYFPKLGQGTDTQYF.

The chain recombines TRBV28 with TRBJ1-5; 7 nucleotides match TRBD1. V shed 2 bases and J 6 bases; nucleotides not matched to a gene: 7. Germline CDR1 reads MDHEN; CDR2 reads SYDVKM. The CDR3 is 15 amino acids. This CDR3 is CASSLNRGSGQPQHF. The CDR3 DNA sequence: TGTGCCAGCAGTTTAAACAGGGGTTCTGGTCAGCCCCAGCATTTT.

This chain links TRBV7-6 with TRBJ2-1; 9 bases match TRBD1. CDR1 and CDR2 from the germline V gene are SGHVS and FNYEAQ. The CDR3 is made up of 16 amino acids. V dropped 5 bases and J dropped 3; count of bases not matched to a gene: 8. Here the CDR3 DNA reads TGTGCCAGCAGCCCAGTGACAGGGGGATTCTACAATGAGCAGTTCTTC. Protein product: CASSPVTGGFYNEQFF.

The table lists this clone with a few counts. V usage is TRBV5-4 and J usage is TRBJ2-2; D is uncertain. Trimming took 0 bases from V and 7 from J, leaving 10 bases between them. CDR1 is SGHNT, CDR2 YYREEE, per germline (reference sequence). CDR3 length: 14 residues. The CDR3 DNA reads as TGTGCCAGCAGCTTGGATAGGTCAGGCGGGGAGCTGTTTTTT. This sequence encodes CASSLDRSGGELFF.

The gene calls are TRBV10-3 and TRBJ2-3, with D possibly TRBD1 on 5 matching bases. Trimming took 6 bases from V and 2 from J, leaving 9 bases between them. The CDR3 covers 13 residues. Germline V gene data show CDR1 as ENHRY and CDR2 as SYGVKD. In DNA form, the CDR3 reads TGTGCCATCAGACAGGATTCCACAGATACGCAGTATTTT. Its protein is CAIRQDSTDTQYF.

The chain joins TRBV27 to TRBJ2-1; possible D gene TRBD2, 5 bases. Trimming cost V 4 bases and J 6 bases, with 13 bases left between them. This CDR3 contains 14 residues. The germline CDR1 and CDR2 sequences are MNHEY and SMNVEV (reference sequence). This chain's CDR3 is CASSSRLAANEQFF. The CDR3 DNA sequence: TGTGCCAGCAGTTCACGGCTAGCAGCCAATGAGCAGTTCTTC.

The chain carries TRBV11-2 and TRBJ2-5; D is possibly TRBD1 (7 bases). The CDR3 length is 14 residues. The germline gives CDR1 SGHAT, CDR2 FQNNGV. With 3 bases removed from V and 10 bases from J, the gap between germline ends came to 18 bases. The CDR3, as DNA: TGTGCCAGCAGCTTTGGGGGCTCCCAGGGGGGCCAGTACTTC. Its translation: CASSFGGSQGGQYF.

The J gene is TRBJ2-2, the V gene TRBV12-3 or TRBV12-4; a weak D match, TRBD2 (5 bases). V gave up 7 bases and J gave up 7 bases, with 10 bases separating them. The CDR3 extends over 12 amino acids. The CDR3: CASTPGDGELFF. The CDR3 nucleotides read TGTGCCAGCACCCCCGGGGACGGGGAGCTGTTTTTT.

The genes are TRBV5-1 and TRBJ2-2; TRBD2 matches at 13 bases. V trimming: 4 bases; J trimming: 5 bases; junction bases outside the gene matches: 11. The CDR3 has 18 residues. Germline lookup yields CDR1 SGHRS and CDR2 YFSETQ. CDR3 protein: CASSPEPGTSGITGELFF. DNA of the CDR3: TGCGCCAGCAGCCCCGAACCCGGGACTAGCGGGATTACCGGGGAGCTGTTTTTT.

The chain employs TRBV14 and TRBJ2-5; 7 bases match TRBD1. The trim removed 5 bases at V and 1 base at J, leaving 7 bases unmatched. This CDR3 is 15 amino acids long. Germline V gene data show CDR1 as SGHDN and CDR2 as FVKESK. DNA of the CDR3: TGTGCCAGCAGCGGATTAGGGACAGTCCAAGAGACCCAGTACTTC. Its protein is CASSGLGTVQETQYF.

In this sample, this clone turned up a few times. The chain carries TRBV28 and TRBJ1-3; D might be TRBD1 (5 bases). The germline V gene has CDR1 MDHEN and CDR2 SYDVKM. This CDR3 is 15 amino acids long. V was cut by 3 bases and J by 3 bases, with 12 bases left in between. CDR3 in DNA: TGTGCCAGCAGTTTGGAACAGGTCAGTGGAAACACCATATATTTT. Translating it yields CASSLEQVSGNTIYF.

The chain employs TRBV5-1 and TRBJ1-4; D possibly corresponds to TRBD1 (5 bases). This CDR3 is 14 amino acids long. V was pared by 0 bases and J by 6 bases, with 9 bases between. Germline CDR1 reads SGHRS; CDR2 reads YFSETQ. The CDR3 DNA reads as TGCGCCAGCAGCTTGGCGGCGACAGATGAAAAACTGTTTTTT. Its translation is CASSLAATDEKLFF.

The chain is built from TRBV9 and TRBJ2-5; TRBD2 agrees at 8 bases. CDR3 size: 17 residues. The J segment lost 6 bases and the V segment lost 0 bases, leaving 13 bases of the junction unmatched. Germline CDR1 and CDR2: SGDLS and YYNGEE. The CDR3 spells CASSVGDPRREGKTQYF. As DNA, the CDR3 is TGTGCCAGCAGCGTAGGGGACCCCCGCCGGGAGGGGAAGACCCAGTACTTC.

The rearrangement joins TRBV4-3 to TRBJ2-6; a weak D match, TRBD2 (6 bases). Trimming shortened V by 3 bases and J by 0 bases, and 18 bases separated the two germline ends. The CDR3 loop spans 19 amino acids. The germline V gene has CDR1 LGHNA and CDR2 YSLEER. CDR3 sequence: CASSHIRLGLLSGANVLTF. In nucleotides, the CDR3 is TGCGCCAGCAGCCATATTAGGTTGGGACTCCTCTCTGGGGCCAACGTCCTGACTTTC.

The chain employs TRBV4-3 and TRBJ1-2; the D is unclear. The V end lost 1 base, the J end lost 5 bases, and 14 bases lay between the germline ends. CDR1 is LGHNA, CDR2 YSLEER, per germline. The CDR3 runs 15 residues. In nucleotides, the CDR3 is TGCGCCAGCAGCCAAGTCGAGCAAGCCGAATATGGCTACACCTTC. This gives the protein CASSQVEQAEYGYTF.

The chain couples TRBV5-1 to TRBJ2-1; D is unclear. The V end lost 3 bases, the J end lost 7 bases, and 23 bases lay between the germline ends. Germline V gene data show CDR1 as SGHRS and CDR2 as YFSETQ. CDR3 length: 17 residues. The CDR3 DNA sequence: TGCGCCAGCAGCTCCCCTATGACTGACGTCTCTGCTAATGAGCAGTTCTTC. This codes for CASSSPMTDVSANEQFF.

CDR3 nucleotides: TGTGCCAGCAGCGAAAGGACTAAATTAAACACCGGGGAGCTGTTTTTT. It translates to CASSERTKLNTGELFF. The chain carries TRBV7-9 and TRBJ2-2; the D gene is possibly TRBD2 (6 bases). The germline V gene encodes CDR1 SEHNR and CDR2 FQNEAQ (reference sequence). The CDR3 is made up of 16 amino acids. The V and J ends lost 5 bases and 2 bases respectively, with 15 bases between them.

V gene TRBV9 combines with J gene TRBJ1-4; a weak D match, TRBD1 (6 bases). Looked up from germline, CDR1 is SGDLS and CDR2 is YYNGEE. V lost 3 bases to trimming and J lost 4 bases, with 13 bases between them. The CDR3 has 15 residues. In nucleotides, the CDR3 is TGTGCCAGCAGCGACGACAGGAGCAGTAATGAAAAACTGTTTTTT. This codes for CASSDDRSSNEKLFF. Full variable domain (remainder filled in from reference TRBV9 and TRBJ1-4): DSGVTQTPKHLITATGQRVTLRCSPRSGDLSVYWYQQSLDQGLQFLIQYYNGEERAKGNILERFSAQQFPDLHSELNLSSLELGDSALYFCASSDDRSSNEKLFFGSGTQLSVL.

V gene TRBV7-2 combines with J gene TRBJ2-1, with D possibly matching TRBD1 (5 bases). The V gene's germline CDR1 is SGHTA and CDR2 FQGNSA. This CDR3 is built from 15 residues. Trimming pared 4 bases from V and 0 bases from J, leaving 10 bases between. This chain's CDR3 is CASSSTASSYNEQFF. CDR3 sequence (DNA): TGTGCCAGCAGCTCGACAGCAAGCTCCTACAATGAGCAGTTCTTC.

The CDR3 loop is CASSSLIRLADKDTQYF. The DNA for the CDR3 is TGTGCCAGCAGCTCTCTGATAAGGCTAGCGGACAAAGATACGCAGTATTTT. The chain has TRBV5-6 and TRBJ2-3; 7 bases line up with TRBD2. The V gene's germline CDR1 is SGHDT and CDR2 YYEEEE. This CDR3 contains 17 residues. V gave up 3 bases and J gave up 5 bases; unmatched junction bases: 15. Drawing the rest from reference TRBV5-6 and TRBJ2-3, the complete variable domain is DAGVTQSPTHLIKTRGQQVTLRCSPKSGHDTVSWYQQALGQGPQFIFQYYEEEERQRGNFPDRFSGHQFPNYSSELNVNALLLGDSALYLCASSSLIRLADKDTQYFGPGTRLTVL.

This clone occurred a few times. The chain joins TRBV29-1 to TRBJ1-1; D is undetermined. V gave up 6 bases and J gave up 7 bases, with 18 bases separating them. The CDR3 contains 13 residues. Germline V gene sequence: CDR1 SQVTM, CDR2 ANQGSEA. CDR3 sequence (DNA): TGCAGCGTGAACGGGATGGAGGGTGGTGAAGCTTTCTTT. It encodes CSVNGMEGGEAFF.

This chain connects TRBV29-1 to TRBJ2-1; no clear D gene. V was clipped by 3 bases and J by 4 bases, with 10 bases between them. The CDR3 is 13 amino acids. Germline V gene sequence: CDR1 SQVTM, CDR2 ANQGSEA. The CDR3 DNA sequence: TGCAGCGTTGATGGGCGAAATTACAATGAGCAGTTCTTC. Amino acid sequence: CSVDGRNYNEQFF.